This is a list of T cell receptor beta chains from one sample in a study of T cell responses to AZD1222 COVID-19 vaccine. TCRdb's copy holds only in-frame clones and misses some; the assay was immunoSEQ multiplex PCR. The sample lists about 77,000 clones; roughly nine tenths were seen once. The specimen comprised peripheral blood, sampled 28 days after the second AZD1222 dose. The receptors shown here come from an adult who received the AZD1222 COVID-19 vaccine. Each CDR3 is given with its conserved first and last residue. A D gene is named only where the DNA matches it firmly. The size of a clone is reported for some rows only, either as once, few or many, or as a class for expanded clones.

V	D	size	J	CDR3	DNA
TRBV14	.	.	TRBJ2-6	CASSHFPLLSGANVLTF	TGTGCCAGCAGCCATTTCCCGCTCCTCTCTGGGGCCAACGTCCTGACTTTC
TRBV12-3/TRBV12-4	.	.	TRBJ2-5	CASSFGQETQYF	TGTGCCAGCAGTTTTGGCCAAGAGACCCAGTACTTC
TRBV6-2/TRBV6-3	.	.	TRBJ2-1	CASSYVLHGNYNEQFF	TGTGCCAGCAGTTACGTACTCCACGGGAACTACAATGAGCAGTTCTTC
TRBV11-3	.	.	TRBJ1-5	CASSSGELGNQPQHF	TGTGCCAGCAGCTCCGGGGAGTTGGGCAATCAGCCCCAGCATTTT
TRBV30	TRBD1	.	TRBJ1-4	CAWSETGGQGEKLFF	TGTGCCTGGAGTGAAACAGGGGGCCAGGGGGAAAAACTGTTTTTT
TRBV29-1	TRBD1	.	TRBJ1-4	CSVGTDLNEKLFF	TGCAGCGTCGGGACAGATCTCAATGAAAAACTGTTTTTT
TRBV5-1	.	once	TRBJ2-7	CASRQTGNYEQYF	TGCGCCAGCAGACAAACAGGGAACTACGAGCAGTACTTC
TRBV2	.	.	TRBJ1-4	CASGRVVRVNEKLFF	TGTGCCAGCGGTCGGGTGGTGAGGGTCAATGAAAAACTGTTTTTT
TRBV24-1	TRBD2	.	TRBJ2-1	CATSDSKVAGRGVVDEQFF	TGTGCCACCAGTGATTCCAAGGTAGCGGGAAGGGGGGTTGTCGATGAGCAGTTCTTC
TRBV6-4	.	.	TRBJ2-2	CASSDGNTYTGELFF	TGTGCCAGCAGTGACGGAAACACTTACACCGGGGAGCTGTTTTTT
TRBV5-1	.	.	TRBJ2-3	CASSSGGPDTQYF	TGCGCCAGCAGCAGTGGGGGACCAGATACGCAGTATTTT
TRBV4-3	.	.	TRBJ1-1	CASSQVDGNTEAFF	TGCGCCAGCAGCCAAGTCGACGGGAACACTGAAGCTTTCTTT
TRBV5-8	TRBD1	.	TRBJ1-5	CASSSRRRGQSNQPQHF	TGTGCCAGCAGCTCGCGTCGCAGGGGGCAGAGCAATCAGCCCCAGCATTTT
TRBV12-1	.	once	TRBJ2-3	CASSRGQTYTDTQYF	TGTGCCAGCAGCCGGGGACAGACCTACACAGATACGCAGTATTTT
TRBV7-9	.	.	TRBJ1-3	CAEKQGTGNTIYF	TGTGCCGAGAAGCAGGGGACTGGAAACACCATATATTTT
TRBV6-2/TRBV6-3	TRBD2	.	TRBJ2-3	CASSLRLAYTDTQYF	TGTGCCAGCAGTTTGAGACTAGCGTACACAGATACGCAGTATTTT
TRBV27	.	.	TRBJ1-1	CASSSRAGWGNTEAFF	TGTGCCAGCAGTTCAAGGGCTGGGTGGGGGAACACTGAAGCTTTCTTT
TRBV10-3	.	.	TRBJ2-1	CAISDGGANVGEQFF	TGTGCCATCAGTGATGGGGGGGCTAATGTTGGAGAGCAGTTCTTC
TRBV27	.	.	TRBJ2-3	CASRLGGRRVTDTQYF	TGTGCCAGCAGGCTAGGGGGGAGGAGAGTAACAGATACGCAGTATTTT
TRBV28	.	.	TRBJ2-3	CASSFDRKGDTQYF	TGTGCCAGCAGTTTCGACCGGAAAGGGGATACGCAGTATTTT
TRBV27	TRBD1	.	TRBJ1-2	CASSFTRGGTDFYGYTF	TGTGCCAGCAGTTTCACTCGAGGGGGGACAGACTTTTATGGCTACACCTTC
TRBV28	.	once	TRBJ1-3	CASSPPGAGNTIYF	TGTGCCAGCAGCCCCCCAGGGGCTGGAAACACCATATATTTT
TRBV6-2/TRBV6-3	TRBD2	.	TRBJ2-3	CASSYPLFSAGGADTQYF	TGTGCCAGCAGTTACCCCCTTTTTTCCGCGGGGGGGGCAGATACGCAGTATTTT
TRBV6-2/TRBV6-3	TRBD2	.	TRBJ2-5	CASSYSTTWSSGTGKTQYF	TGTGCCAGCAGTTACTCAACCACCTGGTCTAGCGGGACGGGGAAGACCCAGTACTTC
TRBV5-4	.	.	TRBJ1-4	CASSARRGHTTNEKLFF	TGTGCCAGCAGCGCCCGCAGGGGCCATACAACTAATGAAAAACTGTTTTTT
TRBV18	TRBD1	few	TRBJ1-5	CASSPGGVEEPGGNPQHF	TGTGCCAGCTCACCGGGTGGGGTTGAGGAACCAGGGGGTAATCCCCAGCATTTT
TRBV11-3	TRBD1	.	TRBJ2-1	CASSSRQGAHNEQFF	TGTGCCAGCAGCTCTCGACAGGGGGCCCACAATGAGCAGTTCTTC
TRBV5-1	.	.	TRBJ2-3	CASSLEGRGHTDTQYF	TGCGCCAGCAGCTTGGAGGGCCGGGGACACACAGATACGCAGTATTTT
TRBV3-1/TRBV3-2	.	.	TRBJ2-7	CASSRAYEQYF	TGTGCCAGCAGTAGGGCCTACGAGCAGTACTTC
TRBV7-9	.	medium-sized	TRBJ2-5	CASSLVSLLETQYF	TGTGCCAGCAGCTTAGTGTCGCTTCTTGAGACCCAGTACTTC
TRBV10-1	.	.	TRBJ1-1	CASSLTGSLEAFF	TGCGCCAGCAGTTTGACAGGTAGCCTTGAAGCTTTCTTT
TRBV6-1	.	.	TRBJ2-7	CASSEPAPPPYEQYF	TGTGCCAGCAGTGAACCCGCCCCACCTCCCTACGAGCAGTACTTC
TRBV2	TRBD2	.	TRBJ2-3	CASSRSASGRLKGDTQYF	TGTGCCAGCAGCAGATCGGCTAGCGGGAGGCTAAAGGGAGATACGCAGTATTTT
TRBV5-1	.	.	TRBJ2-5	CASSLALDVGTQYF	TGCGCCAGCAGCTTGGCCCTTGATGTTGGGACCCAGTACTTC
TRBV11-2	.	.	TRBJ2-3	CASSLDPATDTQYF	TGTGCCAGCAGCTTGGATCCAGCCACAGATACGCAGTATTTT
TRBV30	TRBD2	once	TRBJ2-2	CAWSVGQGAGGSGELFF	TGTGCCTGGAGTGTAGGGCAGGGAGCGGGAGGGTCCGGGGAGCTGTTTTTT
TRBV5-4	.	.	TRBJ1-2	CASSLVGPSYGYTF	TGTGCCAGCAGCTTGGTCGGACCGTCCTATGGCTACACCTTC
TRBV20-1	.	.	TRBJ2-7	CSASSSYEQYF	TGCAGTGCTAGCAGCTCCTACGAGCAGTACTTC
TRBV19	.	.	TRBJ2-6	CASSKPGANVLTF	TGTGCCAGTAGTAAACCCGGGGCCAACGTCCTGACTTTC
TRBV5-4	TRBD2	.	TRBJ2-1	CASSPTSGNEEEQFF	TGTGCCAGCAGCCCGACTAGCGGGAACGAAGAAGAGCAGTTCTTC
TRBV19	.	.	TRBJ1-6	CASSIQQGNSPLHF	TGTGCCAGTAGTATTCAGCAGGGAAACTCACCCCTCCACTTT
TRBV6-2/TRBV6-3	TRBD2	.	TRBJ2-5	CASSLRELAGVATQYF	TGTGCCAGCAGTTTGAGGGAACTAGCGGGAGTAGCGACCCAGTACTTC
TRBV6-1	TRBD1	.	TRBJ2-1	CASSVFSTGLVIEQFF	TGTGCCAGCAGTGTGTTTTCGACAGGGTTGGTGATTGAGCAGTTCTTC
TRBV7-8	.	.	TRBJ1-5	CASSIRGEGNQPQHF	TGTGCCAGCAGCATAAGGGGGGAAGGCAATCAGCCCCAGCATTTT
TRBV10-1	.	.	TRBJ2-7	CASSPAGTAYEQYF	TGCGCCAGCAGTCCTGCGGGGACAGCCTACGAGCAGTACTTC
TRBV9	.	.	TRBJ1-3	CASSPHDGSGNTIYF	TGTGCCAGCAGCCCCCATGACGGCTCTGGAAACACCATATATTTT
TRBV5-1	TRBD1	.	TRBJ2-7	CASSLAFGQGGEQYF	TGCGCCAGCAGCTTGGCCTTTGGACAGGGCGGCGAGCAGTACTTC
TRBV5-6	.	.	TRBJ2-7	CASSLGGRSYEQYF	TGTGCCAGCAGCTTAGGGGGAAGGTCCTACGAGCAGTACTTC
TRBV6-5	.	once	TRBJ1-4	CASSQSTGINEKLFF	TGTGCCAGCAGCCAATCTACGGGGATTAATGAAAAACTGTTTTTT
TRBV18	.	.	TRBJ1-2	CASSPSNGADYGYTF	TGTGCCAGCTCACCCTCAAATGGGGCCGACTATGGCTACACCTTC
TRBV10-3	.	.	TRBJ1-1	CAISDKAGDAEAFF	TGTGCCATCAGTGACAAAGCAGGGGACGCTGAAGCTTTCTTT
TRBV9	TRBD1	.	TRBJ1-1	CASSVGGNRGLVNTEAFF	TGTGCCAGCAGCGTAGGTGGGAACAGGGGGTTAGTAAACACTGAAGCTTTCTTT
TRBV18	.	.	TRBJ1-5	CASSPERNQPQHF	TGTGCCAGCTCCCCCGAGCGCAATCAGCCCCAGCATTTT
TRBV7-3	.	.	TRBJ2-1	CASSWKGTDPNEQFF	TGTGCCAGCAGCTGGAAAGGGACGGACCCAAATGAGCAGTTCTTC
TRBV12-3/TRBV12-4	.	.	TRBJ1-5	CASSLPGWPQHF	TGTGCCAGCAGTTTACCGGGTTGGCCCCAGCATTTT
TRBV7-8	.	.	TRBJ1-5	CASSLSMGGNQPQHF	TGTGCCAGCAGCTTGTCAATGGGGGGCAATCAGCCCCAGCATTTT